This TCR beta chain appears in the sequencing data of a study of response to subunit inactivated influenza vaccine. This clonotype has more than one count but fewer than ten. One entry per CDR3 protein results from TCRdb running MiXCR on the RT-PCR reads. Here the sample spans roughly 650,000 distinct CDR3 sequences, about 14% being singletons. Losses at the gene ends were 1 base for V and 4 bases for J; bases not matched to a gene: 5. Germline CDR1 and CDR2: SGHRS and YFSETQ. The CDR3 length is 16 residues. This TCR derives from a man aged 50-59 years who received an inactivated influenza vaccine. This sample comprised PBMCs from blood, obtained around 15 days before vaccination. This rearrangement joins TRBV5-1 to TRBJ2-1, with TRBD2 matching 10 bases. CDR3 sequence (DNA): TGCGCCAGCAGCTTGCTAGCGGGAGTACCTTACAATGAGCAGTTCTTC. It is translated as CASSLLAGVPYNEQFF.